The sequence of this T cell receptor beta chain was determined in a study of T cells expressing NK-cell markers. UMIs were included in TCR beta cDNA generated by 5'RACE template switching. TCRdb re-called the 5' RACE reads; every CDR3 protein appears as one record, without DNA. The data show 350,000 to 500,000 distinct CDR3 sequences, and the top ten clones hold approximately 7%. Sequenced sample: blood T cells: a sorted CD56 or NKG2C T cell subset, CD4+ or CD8+ T cells, or bulk PBMC T cells (not recorded which). The clonotype was recovered from a woman aged 18-70 years in good health.

CDR3 sequence: CASIPRRGRGMNTEAFF. This rearrangement joins TRBV12-3 or TRBV12-4 to TRBJ1-1; the D call of TRBD1 rests on TCRdb alone, since no DNA is present to check it. The CDR3 extends over 17 amino acids.